The 17 T cell receptor beta chains presented below share a single source sample, sequenced in a study of cytomegalovirus exposure and HLA in healthy donors. Vbeta (60) and Jbeta (13) primers were used in the PCR. Here immunoSEQ multiplex PCR was the method, and the copy in TCRdb shows in-frame clones only, minus some. The top ten clones hold approximately 2.6% of a sample with about 130,000 clones, roughly 79% of them seen once. Sequencing input: PBMCs. These receptor sequences come from a boy between 2 and 10 years old in good health and CMV-seronegative.

V gene TRBV5-1 combines with J gene TRBJ1-1; 10 nucleotides line up with TRBD1. With 4 bases clipped from V and 6 bases from J, the junction kept 6 bases outside the gene matches. Germline values: CDR1 SGHRS, CDR2 YFSETQ. The CDR3 has 14 residues. Here the CDR3 DNA reads TGCGCCAGCAGCGCCGGGACAGGGGCGGCTGAAGCTTTCTTT. This encodes CASSAGTGAAEAFF.

The rearrangement joins TRBV2 to TRBJ1-1, with D maybe TRBD1 (6 bases). Germline V gene lookup returns CDR1 SNHLY and CDR2 FYNNEI. V gave up 8 bases and J gave up 0 bases, with 13 bases separating them. This CDR3 is built from 14 residues. Here the CDR3 reads CASYDQGMNTEAFF. CDR3 coding DNA: TGTGCCAGCTACGATCAGGGGATGAACACTGAAGCTTTCTTT.

The rearrangement links TRBV25-1 to TRBJ1-2; a possible D gene is TRBD1 (6 bases). Germline lookup yields CDR1 MGHDK and CDR2 SYGVNS. Trimming took 1 base from V and 4 from J, leaving 10 bases between them. The length of the CDR3 is 14 residues. CDR3 sequence (DNA): TGTGCCAGCAGTGAATTAATGACAGGCTATGGCTACACCTTC. This encodes CASSELMTGYGYTF.

The chain has TRBV4-1 and TRBJ1-5, with 7 positions matching TRBD1. Germline trimming cut 1 base from V and 2 bases from J; bases unmatched to any gene: 2. The germline V gene encodes CDR1 MGHRA and CDR2 YSYEKL. The CDR3 runs 15 residues. The CDR3 nucleotides are TGCGCCAGCAGCCAAGGAGACAGGGGCAATCAGCCCCAGCATTTT. It codes for CASSQGDRGNQPQHF.

The chain is built from TRBV7-9 and TRBJ1-6, with 9 nucleotides matching TRBD1. The germline V gene has CDR1 SEHNR and CDR2 FQNEAQ (reference sequence). The CDR3 covers 14 residues. Trimming cost V 6 bases and J 10 bases; bases outside gene matches: 7. CDR3 sequence: CASSLQGAGSPLHF. The CDR3 DNA reads as TGTGCCAGCAGTTTACAGGGGGCAGGATCACCCCTCCACTTT.

The chain links TRBV7-9 to TRBJ2-1; D may be TRBD1 (6 bases). V lost 0 bases and J lost 7, with 13 bases in between. The CDR3 extends over 15 amino acids. The germline gives CDR1 SEHNR, CDR2 FQNEAQ (reference sequence). CDR3 sequence (DNA): TGTGCCAGCAGCTTAGCGAATGTAGGGGGAAATGAGCAGTTCTTC. Amino acids: CASSLANVGGNEQFF.

The chain employs TRBV15 and TRBJ2-7; 8 bases map to TRBD1. CDR1 is LNHNV, CDR2 YYDKDF, per germline (reference sequence). The ends lost 0 bases at V and 7 bases at J; junction bases unmatched: 11. The CDR3 consists of 16 residues. The CDR3 sequence is CATSRDLDRERYEQYF. The CDR3 nucleotides read TGTGCCACCAGCAGAGACCTGGACAGGGAACGATATGAGCAGTACTTC.

The V gene is TRBV7-2, the J gene TRBJ2-7, with 10 bases fitting TRBD2. This CDR3 spans 17 amino acids. CDR1 and CDR2 (germline): SGHTA, FQGNSA. Unmatched junction bases numbered 10, after V lost 2 bases and J lost 3 bases. CDR3 sequence: CASSLLTSGPPYYEQYF. The CDR3 DNA follows: TGTGCCAGCAGCTTATTGACTAGCGGGCCCCCATACTACGAGCAGTACTTC. The variable domain in full, completed from reference TRBV7-2 and TRBJ2-7, reads GAGVSQSPSNKVTEKGKDVELRCDPISGHTALYWYRQSLGQGLEFLIYFQGNSAPDKSGLPSDRFSAERTGGSVSTLTIQRTQQEDSAVYLCASSLLTSGPPYYEQYFGPGTRLTVT.

The chain carries TRBV5-4 and TRBJ1-2; no clear D. The CDR3 is made up of 14 amino acids. Germline CDR1 SGHNT, CDR2 YYREEE (reference sequence). Trimming pared 4 bases from V and 4 bases from J, leaving 14 bases between. CDR3 sequence: CASSTLAAFYGYTF. The CDR3 coding sequence is TGTGCCAGCAGCACCCTGGCCGCCTTCTATGGCTACACCTTC.

V usage is TRBV4-3 and J usage is TRBJ1-1; 7 nucleotides agree with TRBD1. The trim removed 4 bases at V and 5 bases at J, leaving 10 bases unmatched. Per germline, CDR1 LGHNA and CDR2 YSLEER. The CDR3 totals 15 residues. The DNA of the CDR3 is TGCGCCAGCAGCCGAAAGACAGGGCGGCTTACTGAAGCTTTCTTT. It encodes CASSRKTGRLTEAFF.

This clone was observed a handful of times. J is TRBJ2-5 and V is TRBV5-4; 7 bases line up with TRBD1. Germline CDR1 and CDR2: SGHNT and YYREEE (reference sequence). CDR3 length: 13 residues. The V and J ends lost 4 bases and 5 bases, in that order; junction bases with no gene match: 5. The CDR3 DNA sequence: TGTGCCAGCAGCACGACAGGGTGGGAGACCCAGTACTTC. Its protein product is CASSTTGWETQYF.

This chain uses TRBV4-2 with TRBJ2-5, with D maybe TRBD2 (5 bases). V was pared by 1 base and J by 5 bases, with 8 bases between. The CDR3 sequence is 13 residues long. Germline loops: CDR1 LGHNA, CDR2 YNFKEQ. The CDR3 nucleotides read TGTGCCAGCAGCCAAGGGGAGTTTGAGACCCAGTACTTC. Its translation is CASSQGEFETQYF.

The chain is built from TRBV12-5 and TRBJ1-2; D may be TRBD1 (6 bases). Trimming cost V 6 bases and J 8 bases, with 13 bases left between them. CDR1 and CDR2 from the germline V gene are LGHNT and FRNRAP. This CDR3 is 12 amino acids long. The CDR3 sequence: CASGDSFSGYTF. The CDR3 DNA reads as TGTGCTAGTGGGGACAGTTTTAGCGGCTACACCTTC.

The chain uses TRBV30 and TRBJ1-2, with no clear D. Per germline, CDR1 GTSNPN and CDR2 SVGIG (reference sequence). The CDR3 contains 11 residues. The ends were cut back, 2 bases at V and 2 bases at J, with 3 bases in the middle. CDR3 amino acids: CAWSQNYGYTF. The CDR3 DNA reads as TGTGCCTGGAGTCAAAACTATGGCTACACCTTC.

This clone was counted only a few times. The rearrangement uses TRBV7-2 and TRBJ2-2; tentative D call: TRBD2 (7 bases). The CDR3 has 13 residues. The germline V gene encodes CDR1 SGHTA and CDR2 FQGNSA. The DNA for the CDR3 is TGTGCGCACCGTAGGGGGGGTACCGGGGAGCTGTTTTTT. Translating it yields CAHRRGGTGELFF.

The chain carries TRBV19 and TRBJ1-5, with D possibly matching TRBD1 (6 bases). Germline V gene sequence: CDR1 LNHDA, CDR2 SQIVND (reference sequence). The CDR3 is 15 residues long. Between the trimmed V and J ends, which lost 5 bases and 5 bases, there was a span of 16 bases. In DNA, the CDR3 is TGTGCCAGTAGTCTCACAGGGAGGGGAGATCAGCCCCAGCATTTT. Translation gives CASSLTGRGDQPQHF.

The J gene is TRBJ2-1, the V gene TRBV7-8; no clear D gene. V lost 3 bases and J lost 4, with 4 bases in between. CDR3 length equals 12 residues. CDR1 and CDR2 from the germline V gene are SGHVS and FQNEAQ. CDR3 sequence (DNA): TGTGCCAGCAGCTTCAATTACAATGAGCAGTTCTTC. It codes for CASSFNYNEQFF.